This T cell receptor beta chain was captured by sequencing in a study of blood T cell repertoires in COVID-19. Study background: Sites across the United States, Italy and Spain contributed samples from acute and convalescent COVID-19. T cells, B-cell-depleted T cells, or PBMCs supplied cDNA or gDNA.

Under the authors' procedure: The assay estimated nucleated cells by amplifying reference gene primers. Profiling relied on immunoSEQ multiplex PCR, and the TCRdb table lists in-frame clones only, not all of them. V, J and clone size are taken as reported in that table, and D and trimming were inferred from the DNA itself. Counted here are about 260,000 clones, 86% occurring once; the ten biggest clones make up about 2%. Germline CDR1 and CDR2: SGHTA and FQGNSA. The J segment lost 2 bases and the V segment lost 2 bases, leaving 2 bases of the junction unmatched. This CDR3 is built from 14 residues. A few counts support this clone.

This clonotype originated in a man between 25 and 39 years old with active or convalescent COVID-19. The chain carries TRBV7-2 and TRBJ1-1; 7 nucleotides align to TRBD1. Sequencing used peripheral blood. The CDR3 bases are TGTGCCAGCAGCTTAAACAGGGGAAACACTGAAGCTTTCTTT. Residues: CASSLNRGNTEAFF.